Given below is one TCR beta chain in context. The data originate from a study of response to subunit inactivated influenza vaccine. Trimming took 1 base from V and 5 from J; bases not matched to a gene: 1. CDR1 and CDR2 from the germline V gene are SGHTA and FQGTGA. The CDR3 is 14 amino acids. MiXCR was run by TCRdb on the RT-PCR reads, yielding one entry per CDR3 protein. The sample includes 500,000 to 600,000 distinct CDR3 sequences, approximately 10% of them seen just once. These same records also appear under a second study, on T cells expressing NK-cell markers. From that second work: As the method of synthesis, 5'RACE template switching with UMIs yielded TCR beta cDNA. Seven HCMV-seropositive donors and one seronegative donor made up the eight sequenced donors. Researchers report these clonotypes also headed the CD3+CD56-NKG2C+ fraction in four donors.

This clonotype originated in a man between 50 and 59 years old who received an inactivated influenza vaccine. This sequence joins TRBV7-3 and TRBJ2-3; 9 bases map to TRBD2. The sample here was PBMCs from blood, taken on the day of vaccination. In DNA form, the CDR3 reads TGTGCCAGCAGCTTAAGCGGGAGGGGAGATACGCAGTATTTT. It encodes CASSLSGRGDTQYF.